The next 12 T cell receptor beta chains were all read from a single sample in a study of neurological immune-mediated disorders. TCRdb reprocessed the 5' RACE reads with MiXCR, giving one entry per CDR3 protein. The sample holds about 62,000 distinct CDR3 sequences, around 3.8% seen once. Sequences were obtained from PBMCs. These receptors originate from a woman aged 45-65 years with multiple sclerosis.

Ten or more counts support this clonotype. This chain uses TRBV20-1 with TRBJ2-7; D not certain. The CDR3 runs to 16 residues. CDR1 DFQATT and CDR2 SNEGSKA come from the germline V gene (reference sequence). The V gene lost 2 bases and the J gene lost 4 bases, with 21 bases spanning the gap. This CDR3 is CSARPLGAQGRYEQYF. CDR3 in DNA: TGCAGTGCTAGACCCCTTGGTGCCCAAGGGCGGTACGAGCAGTACTTC.

Many counts were recorded for this clonotype. The V call is TRBV20-1, the J call TRBJ2-7; 13 bases agree with TRBD2. CDR1 and CDR2 from the germline V gene are DFQATT and SNEGSKA (reference sequence). This CDR3 contains 15 residues. The ends lost 4 bases at V and 3 bases at J; junction bases unmatched: 6. The CDR3 region is CSAIHGTSGIYEQYF. The CDR3 DNA reads TGCAGTGCTATCCACGGGACTAGCGGGATCTACGAGCAGTACTTC.

This clonotype was observed many times. The rearrangement uses TRBV11-2 and TRBJ2-5; D call uncertain. This CDR3 has 13 amino acids. The germline V gene has CDR1 SGHAT and CDR2 FQNNGV. Trimming removed 5 bases at V and 5 bases at J, with 12 bases between. CDR3: CASSPGVLETQYF. In DNA form, the CDR3 reads TGTGCCAGCAGCCCCGGAGTCTTGGAGACCCAGTACTTC.

This clonotype was seen many times. One end of the junction is discordant with germline, which a read error may explain. This chain connects TRBV12-3 or TRBV12-4 to TRBJ1-5; TRBD1 aligns across 8 bases. The CDR3 covers 13 residues. The CDR3 spells CASRLDRGQPQNF. The CDR3 nucleotides read TGTGCCAGCAGACTCGACAGGGGCCAGCCCCAGAATTTT.

J is TRBJ2-5 and V is TRBV20-1; TRBD2 agrees at 8 bases. This CDR3 spans 14 amino acids. J gave up 5 bases and V 5 bases, and 10 bases lay outside the gene matches. Germline-derived CDR1 and CDR2 are DFQATT and SNEGSKA (reference sequence). CDR3 bases: TGCAGTGCTGGGGGGGGGACGGGAGGGGAGACCCAGTACTTC. As protein: CSAGGGTGGETQYF.

This clonotype was counted at least ten times. This chain links TRBV5-1 with TRBJ2-7, with D unresolved. The germline CDR1 and CDR2 sequences are SGHRS and YFSETQ. The CDR3 has 14 residues. V was trimmed by 4 bases and J by 5 bases, leaving 16 bases between them. The CDR3 DNA follows: TGCGCCAGCAGCGGACGAGGATCCCTTGACGAGCAGTACTTC. Translated: CASSGRGSLDEQYF.

This clonotype was counted between two and nine times. V and J are TRBV5-1 and TRBJ2-5, with D possibly TRBD1 on 6 matching bases. The CDR3 contains 13 residues. Between the trimmed V and J ends, which lost 3 bases and 1 base, there was a span of 7 bases. Germline assignment: CDR1 SGHRS and CDR2 YFSETQ. The CDR3 bases are TGCGCCAGCAGCTGGGACACCCAAGAGACCCAGTACTTC. Its translation: CASSWDTQETQYF.

This clonotype has at least ten counts. This chain links TRBV10-3 with TRBJ2-1, with TRBD2 matching 13 bases. Germline V lookup: CDR1 ENHRY, CDR2 SYGVKD. The CDR3 runs to 16 residues. The V segment lost 6 bases and the J segment 8 bases; nucleotides outside the gene matches: 10. CDR3 residues: CAISNPGLAGTYEQFF. CDR3 sequence (DNA): TGTGCCATCAGCAATCCGGGACTAGCGGGGACATATGAGCAGTTCTTC.

Ten or more counts support this clonotype. This chain joins TRBV7-3 and TRBJ2-2, with 13 nucleotides matching TRBD2. The CDR3 length is 16 residues. Germline V CDR1 and CDR2: SGHTA, FQGTGA. The V and J ends lost 5 bases and 6 bases, in that order; junction bases with no gene match: 6. CDR3 in DNA: TGTGCCAGCAGCGCCCGGACTAGCGGGGGCGCCGGGGAGCTGTTTTTT. It encodes CASSARTSGGAGELFF. Looking up the rest from reference TRBV7-3 and TRBJ2-2 gives the full variable domain: GAGVSQTPSNKVTEKGKYVELRCDPISGHTALYWYRQSLGQGPEFLIYFQGTGAADDSGLPNDRFFAVRPEGSVSTLKIQRTERGDSAVYLCASSARTSGGAGELFFGEGSRLTVL.

This clonotype showed up many times. The CDR3 loop reads CASTPGARNEQFF. For the CDR3, the DNA is TGCGCCAGCACCCCGGGGGCCCGAAATGAGCAGTTCTTC. This sequence joins TRBV5-1 and TRBJ2-1; the D gene could be TRBD1 or TRBD2 (6 bases each). V lost 6 bases and J lost 7, with 14 bases in between. CDR3 length: 13 residues. CDR1 is SGHRS, CDR2 YFSETQ, per germline.

This clonotype has ten or more counts. This sequence joins TRBV5-1 and TRBJ1-1; D is uncertain. V was trimmed by 0 bases and J by 8 bases, leaving 5 bases between them. Germline-derived CDR1 and CDR2 are SGHRS and YFSETQ. CDR3 length: 11 amino acids. The DNA for the CDR3 is TGCGCCAGCAGCTTGGGGGCAGAAGCTTTCTTT. Translating it yields CASSLGAEAFF.

This clonotype has a count of ten or more. The chain is built from TRBV7-2 and TRBJ2-2; D unclear. Germline V gives CDR1 SGHTA, CDR2 FQGNSA. Deletions cut 10 bases from V and 1 base from J, with 7 bases between. This CDR3 is built from 12 residues. The CDR3 nucleotides read TGTGCCATAACGTGGAACACCGGGGAGCTGTTTTTT. It translates to CAITWNTGELFF.